The entry below gives a single T cell receptor beta chain sequence along with its context. The data are from a study of blood T cell repertoires in COVID-19. CDR1 is SEHNR, CDR2 FQNEAQ, per germline (reference sequence). CDR3 size: 18 residues. The trim removed 3 bases at V and 4 bases at J, leaving 15 bases unmatched. The protocol was immunoSEQ multiplex PCR, while the TCRdb copy is restricted to in-frame clones and leaves out a portion. This sample has some 130,000 clones, with around 80% found just once. This TCR came from a man between 65 and 80 years old with acute or convalescent COVID-19. Sequencing used peripheral blood. V is TRBV7-9 and J is TRBJ1-2, with 9 bases that match TRBD1. CDR3 sequence: CASSFPGQGLSPAYGYTF. The CDR3 region has the DNA TGTGCCAGCAGCTTCCCGGGACAGGGTCTCTCTCCAGCCTATGGCTACACCTTC.